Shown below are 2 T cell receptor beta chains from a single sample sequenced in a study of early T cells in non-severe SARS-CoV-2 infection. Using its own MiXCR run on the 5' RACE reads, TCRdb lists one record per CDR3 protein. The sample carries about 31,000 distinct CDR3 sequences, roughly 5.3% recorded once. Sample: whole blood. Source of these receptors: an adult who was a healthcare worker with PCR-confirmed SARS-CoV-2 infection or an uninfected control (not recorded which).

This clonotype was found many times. As DNA, the CDR3 is TGTGCCAGCTCACCAGTAGCGGGGTTGGCGCGGGCGGGAGCCTACAATGAGCAGTTCTTC. Translation: CASSPVAGLARAGAYNEQFF. J is TRBJ2-1 and V is TRBV18, with 8 positions matching TRBD2. V was pared by 2 bases and J by 2 bases, with 17 bases of the junction left unmatched. Germline V gives CDR1 KGHSH, CDR2 LQKENI. The CDR3 length is 20 residues.

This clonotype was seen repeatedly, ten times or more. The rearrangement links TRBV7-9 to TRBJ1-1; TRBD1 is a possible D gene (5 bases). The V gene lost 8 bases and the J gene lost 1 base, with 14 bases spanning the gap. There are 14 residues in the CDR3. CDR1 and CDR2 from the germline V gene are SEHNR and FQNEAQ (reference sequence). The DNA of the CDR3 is TGTGCCAGCTTGGGAACGGGGGGGAACACTGAAGCTTTCTTT. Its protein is CASLGTGGNTEAFF. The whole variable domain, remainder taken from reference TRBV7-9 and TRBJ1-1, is DTGVSQNPRHKITKRGQNVTFRCDPISEHNRLYWYRQTLGQGPEFLTYFQNEAQLEKSRLLSDRFSAERPKGSFSTLEIQRTEQGDSAMYLCASLGTGGNTEAFFGQGTRLTVV.